This TCR beta chain originates from a study of response to subunit inactivated influenza vaccine. The study's findings and limits: Authors suggested few new T cells are recruited by each seasonal influenza vaccination.

Germline CDR1 reads MNHEY; CDR2 reads SMNVEV (reference sequence). V lost 6 bases and J 3 bases, leaving 12 bases between the germline ends. There are 14 residues in the CDR3. At least ten counts were recorded for this clonotype. Its target is unknown. TCRdb used MiXCR to reprocess the RT-PCR reads, holding one entry per CDR3 protein. Found here are about 480,000 distinct CDR3 sequences, 9.5% to 12% of them singletons; the top ten hold about 12%. This TCR derives from a man between 50 and 59 years old who received an inactivated influenza vaccine. The starting material was PBMCs from blood, obtained roughly 46 days after vaccination. The rearrangement links TRBV27 to TRBJ2-1, with unresolved D. DNA of the CDR3: TGTGCCAGCAGAAATTTCGGCGGCTACAATGAGCAGTTCTTC. As protein: CASRNFGGYNEQFF.